These 9 T cell receptor beta chains were all obtained from the same sample, sequenced in a study of CXCR3-negative and CXCR3-positive naive CD8 T cells. Study results and caveats: Naive cells positive for CXCR3 carried more hydrophobic TRB CDR3s than CXCR3-negative ones.

The authors prepared UMI-labeled TRB cDNA libraries by 5' RACE. TCRdb processed the 5' RACE reads again and assigns one entry to each CDR3 protein, with no DNA. This sample lists around 60,000 distinct CDR3 sequences; its ten largest clones have approximately 0.5%. For these receptors, no antigen is known. The sample was naive CXCR3+ CD8+ T cells from blood. Subset described: CD45RO-CCR7+CD27+CD95- naive CD8+ T cells expressing CXCR3 (TNR3+). All receptors come from a human donor in good health. Some clones in this sample may be carry-over from other donors' samples.

The chain combines TRBV3-1 with TRBJ2-1; TCRdb's D call, TRBD2, is unchecked because there is no DNA. The CDR3 is 15 amino acids. Per germline, CDR1 LGHDT and CDR2 YNNKEL (reference sequence). CDR3 region: CASSQGGLAMNEQFF.

The J gene is TRBJ2-2, the V gene TRBV6-2 or TRBV6-3; TCRdb selects TRBD2, and the lack of DNA leaves this call unchecked. The CDR3 is made up of 14 amino acids. From germline, CDR1 is MNHEY and CDR2 SVGEGT. CDR3 loop: CASSRGAHTGELFF.

The chain has TRBV5-6 and TRBJ1-1. The CDR3 contains 12 residues. The germline gives CDR1 SGHDT, CDR2 YYEEEE. The CDR3 is CASSVSLTEAFF. The complete variable domain, with remaining parts taken from reference TRBV5-6 and TRBJ1-1, reads DAGVTQSPTHLIKTRGQQVTLRCSPKSGHDTVSWYQQALGQGPQFIFQYYEEEERQRGNFPDRFSGHQFPNYSSELNVNALLLGDSALYLCASSVSLTEAFFGQGTRLTVV.

The CDR3 reads CASRKGQGPGYEQYF. The rearrangement uses TRBV6-1 and TRBJ2-7; TCRdb names TRBD1, which stays unverified in the absence of DNA. The CDR3 is 15 residues long. Germline CDR1 and CDR2: MNHNS and SASEGT.

The V call is TRBV7-6, the J call TRBJ2-1; lacking DNA, the TRBD1 call made by TCRdb goes unchecked. The germline CDR1 and CDR2 sequences are SGHVS and FNYEAQ. There are 14 residues in the CDR3. The CDR3 sequence is CASTGGTGYNEQFF.

V is TRBV20-1 and J is TRBJ2-3; without DNA, the TCRdb call of TRBD2 cannot be checked. Per the germline V gene, CDR1 is DFQATT and CDR2 is SNEGSKA (reference sequence). The CDR3 totals 16 residues. CDR3 in amino acids: CSARDWSGTYTDTQYF.

The chain has TRBV7-2 and TRBJ1-4. CDR1 and CDR2 from the germline V gene are SGHTA and FQGNSA. The CDR3 covers 11 residues. The CDR3 is CASSYSEKLFF.

This rearrangement joins TRBV7-3 to TRBJ2-1; TCRdb's assignment of TRBD1 cannot be checked, as there is no DNA. The germline V gene has CDR1 SGHTA and CDR2 FQGTGA. The CDR3 runs to 14 residues. CDR3 loop: CASSFGGGSNEQFF.

The chain carries TRBV7-9 and TRBJ1-3. The CDR3 totals 15 residues. From germline, CDR1 is SEHNR and CDR2 FQNEAQ (reference sequence). CDR3 protein: CASSPVPSRGNTIYF.